Listed below are T cell receptor beta chains from one sample, sequenced in a study of regulatory T cells in long-lasting Graves disease. TCRdb ran MiXCR on the multiplex PCR reads and lists one entry per CDR3 protein. The sample has roughly 510,000 distinct CDR3 sequences; 15% to 20% are singletons. This sample was also put to use in a study of T cells in Graves' hyperthyroidism and ophthalmopathy.

Sequenced here: peripheral blood mononuclear cells (PBMCs), sampled at new diagnosis, from a patient treated with antithyroid drugs. The source is a man aged 18 to 35 with Graves disease. Both conserved end residues are part of each CDR3. The D gene is left open where the match is weak. Clone sizes are given selectively: once, few, many, or a class where the clone is expanded.

size	J	V	D	CDR3	DNA
-	TRBJ1-1	TRBV2	-	CASSETRRTEAFF	TGTGCCAGCAGTGAGACGAGGAGGACTGAAGCTTTCTTT
many	TRBJ2-2	TRBV12-3/TRBV12-4	TRBD2	CASSSSSGSNTGELFF	TGTGCCAGCAGTAGCAGTAGCGGGAGTAACACCGGGGAGCTGTTTTTT
-	TRBJ2-1	TRBV9	TRBD1	CASSVVPTGAYNEQFF	TGTGCCAGCAGCGTAGTGCCCACAGGGGCTTACAATGAGCAGTTCTTC
many	TRBJ1-1	TRBV3-1	-	CASSSASAGNTEAFF	TGTGCCAGCAGCTCCGCTTCGGCAGGGAACACTGAAGCTTTCTTT
many	TRBJ2-4	TRBV28	-	CASSLAAVAKNIQYF	TGTGCCAGCAGCTTAGCGGCAGTCGCCAAAAACATTCAGTACTTC
few	TRBJ1-4	TRBV20-1	-	CSARQAQSDEKLFF	TGCAGTGCAAGACAGGCCCAATCGGATGAAAAACTGTTTTTT
-	TRBJ1-2	TRBV5-1	-	CASSLAGERGYTF	TGCGCCAGCAGCTTGGCCGGGGAGAGGGGCTACACCTTC
few	TRBJ2-1	TRBV30	TRBD2	CAWKREDPPYNEQFF	TGTGCCTGGAAACGGGAGGATCCCCCCTACAATGAGCAGTTCTTC
many	TRBJ2-1	TRBV5-1	-	CASSLVSQNNEQFF	TGCGCCAGCAGCTTGGTGAGCCAGAACAATGAGCAGTTCTTC
many	TRBJ2-1	TRBV3-1	TRBD1	CASSPRRQGDEQFF	TGTGCCAGCAGCCCCCGTAGACAGGGTGATGAGCAGTTCTTC
few	TRBJ2-7	TRBV30	TRBD1	CAWSSTTGGGYEQYF	TGTGCCTGGAGTTCTACGACAGGGGGCGGGTACGAGCAGTACTTC
many	TRBJ2-1	TRBV28	-	CASSLGTSRYNEQFF	TGTGCCAGCAGCTTAGGAACTAGCAGGTACAATGAGCAGTTCTTC
many	TRBJ1-2	TRBV30	-	CAWILVCVYTF	TGTGCCTGGATATTGGTTTGTGTCTACACCTTC
-	TRBJ2-7	TRBV27	-	CASSPVGGYEQYF	TGTGCCAGCAGTCCCGTAGGAGGATACGAGCAGTACTTC
many	TRBJ1-2	TRBV12-3/TRBV12-4	TRBD1	CASRKTGYYGYTF	TGTGCCAGCAGGAAGACAGGGTATTATGGCTACACCTTC
-	TRBJ2-3	TRBV3-1	-	CASSQEITFYTDTQYF	TGTGCCAGCAGCCAAGAAATAACATTTTACACAGATACGCAGTATTTT
-	TRBJ2-4	TRBV20-1	TRBD1	CSASGTAGDIQYF	TGCAGTGCCTCCGGGACAGCCGGGGACATTCAGTACTTC
many	TRBJ1-1	TRBV11-2	TRBD1	CASSLDRRGRAFF	TGTGCCAGCAGCTTAGATAGGAGGGGGCGAGCTTTCTTT
-	TRBJ2-7	TRBV7-8	TRBD1	CASSRGQGTRFSYEQNF	TGTGCCAGCAGCAGGGGACAGGGTACGAGATTCTCCTACGAGCAGAACTTC
many	TRBJ2-7	TRBV20-1	TRBD1	CSARGQEKTYEQYF	TGCAGTGCTAGGGGACAGGAGAAAACCTACGAGCAGTACTTC
many	TRBJ2-7	TRBV27	-	CASSALLGGEQYF	TGTGCCAGCAGCGCACTGTTGGGGGGCGAGCAGTACTTC
many	TRBJ2-1	TRBV3-1	-	CASSQVTPEAGHEQFF	TGTGCCAGCAGCCAAGTAACGCCGGAGGCCGGGCATGAGCAGTTCTTC
many	TRBJ2-2	TRBV11-2	-	CASSFSAGRTNTGELFF	TGTGCCAGCAGCTTTTCCGCGGGCCGTACAAACACCGGGGAGCTGTTTTTT
many	TRBJ2-2	TRBV5-6	-	CASSLWRTSSTGELFF	TGTGCCAGCAGCTTGTGGCGCACTAGCAGCACCGGGGAGCTGTTTTTT
many	TRBJ2-3	TRBV10-3	TRBD2	CAISDHGTSGRWGTDTQYF	TGTGCCATCAGTGATCACGGGACTAGCGGGAGATGGGGCACAGATACGCAGTATTTT
-	TRBJ1-2	TRBV29-1	TRBD1	CSFRDSNYGYTF	TGCAGCTTCCGGGACAGTAACTATGGCTACACCTTC
many	TRBJ1-2	TRBV7-2	-	CASSPPGRYGYTF	TGCGCCAGCAGCCCCCCTGGGAGGTATGGCTACACCTTC
few	TRBJ1-3	TRBV29-1	-	CSVEFRAPVNTIYF	TGCAGCGTTGAATTCAGGGCCCCTGTAAACACCATATATTTT
-	TRBJ1-2	TRBV2	-	CASTRAGFYGYTF	TGTGCCAGCACTCGAGCAGGGTTCTATGGCTACACCTTC
few	TRBJ2-2	TRBV20-1	TRBD2	CSASGTGGTGELFF	TGCAGTGCCTCGGGAACGGGGGGCACCGGGGAGCTGTTTTTT
-	TRBJ1-1	TRBV7-6	-	CASSLGSGSSATEAFF	TGTGCCAGCAGCTTAGGTAGTGGGAGCTCAGCCACTGAAGCTTTCTTT
few	TRBJ2-3	TRBV18	-	CASSPESLVSDTQYF	TGTGCCAGCTCACCGGAGTCCCTAGTCTCAGATACGCAGTATTTT
many	TRBJ2-6	TRBV7-2	-	CASSFGLGASGANVLTF	TGTGCCAGCAGCTTCGGCCTCGGAGCCTCTGGGGCCAACGTCCTGACTTTC
-	TRBJ2-2	TRBV20-1	-	CSAREGRARSTGELFF	TGCAGTGCTAGAGAGGGCAGGGCCAGATCGACCGGGGAGCTGTTTTTT
many	TRBJ2-7	TRBV29-1	-	CSVLGLNTQQYF	TGCAGCGTTCTGGGACTGAATACGCAGCAGTACTTC
few	TRBJ2-4	TRBV28	-	CASSSRTIDIQYF	TGTGCCAGCAGTTCCAGGACAATAGACATTCAGTACTTC
many	TRBJ2-7	TRBV20-1	-	CSARDRVKGYEQYF	TGCAGTGCTAGAGATAGGGTTAAGGGCTACGAGCAGTACTTC
many	TRBJ2-5	TRBV3-1	-	CASSQEPRSETQYF	TGTGCCAGCAGCCAAGAACCTCGATCGGAGACCCAGTACTTC
-	TRBJ2-1	TRBV5-1	-	CASSPPGVGNEQFF	TGCGCCAGCAGCCCACCGGGAGTGGGAAATGAGCAGTTCTTC
many	TRBJ2-7	TRBV7-8	TRBD1	CASSLYGTGGAYEQYF	TGTGCCAGCAGCTTATACGGGACAGGGGGGGCCTACGAGCAGTACTTC
-	TRBJ2-5	TRBV7-9	-	CASSPGPLETQYF	TGTGCCAGCAGCCCGGGACCCCTGGAGACCCAGTACTTC
-	TRBJ1-1	TRBV9	TRBD1	CASSPLTGGNTEAFF	TGTGCCAGCAGCCCCCTGACAGGGGGGAACACTGAAGCTTTCTTT
few	TRBJ2-2	TRBV20-1	-	CSARDRGTGELFF	TGCAGTGCTAGAGATCGAGGGACCGGGGAGCTGTTTTTT
-	TRBJ2-7	TRBV3-1	TRBD2	CASSQAREGRGGAGEQYF	TGTGCCAGCAGCCAAGCGAGAGAGGGACGGGGGGGCGCGGGCGAGCAGTACTTC
few	TRBJ1-2	TRBV15	-	CATSSPMTEIYGYTF	TGTGCCACCAGCAGTCCTATGACAGAAATCTATGGCTACACCTTC
few	TRBJ1-1	TRBV10-2	TRBD1	CASSAQGAMNTEAFF	TGCGCCAGCAGCGCACAGGGGGCCATGAACACTGAAGCTTTCTTT
few	TRBJ2-7	TRBV3-1	-	CASSQEEYYEQYF	TGTGCCAGCAGCCAAGAAGAATACTACGAGCAGTACTTC
-	TRBJ1-1	TRBV20-1	TRBD1	CSARSGQGVLEAFF	TGCAGTGCTAGAAGCGGGCAGGGGGTTCTTGAAGCTTTCTTT
-	TRBJ1-1	TRBV27	-	CASSGWGEEGTEAFF	TGTGCCAGCAGTGGCTGGGGGGAGGAAGGCACTGAAGCTTTCTTT
-	TRBJ2-3	TRBV7-3	TRBD2	CASSQEEASGSPDTQYF	TGCGCCAGCAGCCAAGAAGAGGCTAGCGGGAGCCCAGATACGCAGTATTTT
few	TRBJ2-4	TRBV30	-	CAWSVDGAQYF	TGTGCCTGGAGTGTAGATGGGGCGCAGTACTTC
many	TRBJ1-1	TRBV30	-	CAWSTGLVAEAFF	TGTGCCTGGAGTACGGGCCTGGTCGCTGAAGCTTTCTTT
many	TRBJ1-2	TRBV2	TRBD1	CASIPQGGTGQGYTF	TGTGCCAGCATCCCCCAGGGGGGGACAGGTCAAGGCTACACCTTC
-	TRBJ1-4	TRBV18	-	CASSPSSANEKLFF	TGTGCCAGCTCACCTTCCTCCGCTAATGAAAAACTGTTTTTT
few	TRBJ2-1	TRBV19	TRBD2	CASRGTSGRSEQFF	TGTGCCAGTAGGGGGACTAGCGGGAGAAGTGAGCAGTTCTTC
few	TRBJ2-2	TRBV7-3	TRBD2	CASSLSGGWDTGELFF	TGTGCCAGCAGCTTATCGGGGGGTTGGGACACCGGGGAGCTGTTTTTT
-	TRBJ2-7	TRBV5-6	-	CASSSPTDYDEQYF	TGTGCCAGCAGCTCCCCGACAGACTATGACGAGCAGTACTTC